This TCR beta chain appears in the sequencing data of a study of blood T cell repertoires in COVID-19. Looking at the study overall: PBMCs, B-cell-depleted T cells, or T cells were the source of the cDNA or gDNA that made up the material.

Between the trimmed V and J ends, which lost 8 bases and 5 bases, there was a span of 15 bases. The CDR3 spans 12 residues. In germline, CDR1 is SQVTM, CDR2 ANQGSEA. As originally analysed: Amplifying reference gene primers gave estimates of nucleated cell counts. Using immunoSEQ multiplex PCR, the repertoire was profiled, and TCRdb retains in-frame clones only, with some absent. V and J calls and clone size are copied from that table; D and trimming were computed from the DNA. In the table there are about 400,000 clones, about 90% of which are singletons. The chain uses TRBV29-1 and TRBJ2-5; maybe TRBD2 (5 bases). Sequenced: PBMCs or T cells enriched from blood (not recorded which). This receptor was taken from a woman aged 18-35 years with acute COVID-19. The CDR3 loop is CSMLAPTETQYF. CDR3 nucleotides: TGCAGCATGTTAGCGCCGACGGAGACCCAGTACTTC.